Listed here is a single T cell receptor (beta chain). Its antigen is unknown. At one end the junction does not follow the germline gene, possibly because of a read error. The sample belongs to a study of blood T cells in healthy people across ages. Study conclusions and caveats: Since the PBMCs were unsorted, naive and antigen-experienced cells could not be conclusively compared.

CDR3 length: 16 residues. CDR1 SGHTA and CDR2 FQGNSA come from the germline V gene. Using a J-beta primer mix together with a sample-barcoded 5' primer, a second PCR was run for roughly 6 to 11 cycles. Every cDNA was tagged by a template-switch adaptor with 12 random nucleotides. In TCRdb, the 5' RACE reads were re-called with MiXCR into one record per CDR3 protein. The sample yields some 1,500,000 distinct CDR3 sequences, under 55% seen once. This TCR was sampled from a woman between 18 and 30 years old in good health. Sequencing was performed on blood. The J gene is TRBJ2-3, the V gene TRBV7-2; 8 bases are shared with TRBD2. The CDR3 sequence: CASSLAAGGSTDTHYF. As DNA, the CDR3 is TGTGCCAGCAGCTTAGCGGCGGGAGGTAGCACAGATACGCATTATTTT. The full variable domain, rest sourced from reference TRBV7-2 and TRBJ2-3, is GAGVSQSPSNKVTEKGKDVELRCDPISGHTALYWYRQSLGQGLEFLIYFQGNSAPDKSGLPSDRFSAERTGGSVSTLTIQRTQQEDSAVYLCASSLAAGGSTDTHYFGPGTRLTVL.